The rows below give T cell receptor beta chains drawn from one sample of a study of response to subunit inactivated influenza vaccine. TCRdb recomputed calls from the RT-PCR reads with MiXCR, one row per CDR3 protein. In the table there are 500,000 to 550,000 distinct CDR3 sequences, roughly a quarter of which are singletons. The sample also formed part of further work on T cells expressing NK-cell markers.

The sample was CD4+ T cells sorted from PBMCs, taken about 13 days after vaccination. The receptor set was obtained from a man in his fifties who received an inactivated influenza vaccine. CDR3s include the opening cysteine and the closing phenylalanine or tryptophan. A D gene is named only where the DNA matches it firmly. A clone size is listed for some rows: how often the clone was seen (once, few, many), or a class if it is expanded.

d_gene: TRBD1
len: 13
abundance: -
v_gene: TRBV5-1
j_gene: TRBJ1-2
CDR3nt: TGCGCCAGCAGCCCCACAGGGGAGTCTGGCTACACCTTC
CDR3aa: CASSPTGESGYTF

d_gene: -
len: 16
abundance: -
v_gene: TRBV11-2
j_gene: TRBJ2-5
CDR3nt: TGTGCCAGCAGAACCGGGACAAATACGAAAAAAGAGACCCAGTACTTC
CDR3aa: CASRTGTNTKKETQYF

d_gene: TRBD1
len: 16
abundance: few
v_gene: TRBV7-2
j_gene: TRBJ1-4
CDR3nt: TGTGCCAGCAGCCTAGGTTGGAGACAGGGAGATCAGAAACTGTTTTTT
CDR3aa: CASSLGWRQGDQKLFF

d_gene: TRBD2
len: 16
abundance: -
v_gene: TRBV5-6
j_gene: TRBJ2-3
CDR3nt: TGTGCCAGCAGTTATCGGACTAGCGGGGTCACAGATACGCAGTATTTT
CDR3aa: CASSYRTSGVTDTQYF

d_gene: -
len: 17
abundance: few
v_gene: TRBV15
j_gene: TRBJ1-5
CDR3nt: TGTGCCACCAGCAGAGATCAGGGAAAACGGGGCAATCAGCCCCAGCATTTT
CDR3aa: CATSRDQGKRGNQPQHF

d_gene: -
len: 13
abundance: once
v_gene: TRBV11-2
j_gene: TRBJ2-3
CDR3nt: TGTGCCAGCAGCGTCGGCCACACAGATACGCAGTATTTT
CDR3aa: CASSVGHTDTQYF

d_gene: -
len: 14
abundance: few
v_gene: TRBV29-1
j_gene: TRBJ1-1
CDR3nt: TGCAGCGTTGCACGGGGGTTGTTTGGCACTGAAGCTTTCTTT
CDR3aa: CSVARGLFGTEAFF

d_gene: TRBD1
len: 14
abundance: few
v_gene: TRBV20-1
j_gene: TRBJ1-6
CDR3nt: TGCAGTGCTAGTACCGGGACAGGGGATTCACCCCTCCACTTT
CDR3aa: CSASTGTGDSPLHF

d_gene: TRBD1
len: 15
abundance: few
v_gene: TRBV2
j_gene: TRBJ2-7
CDR3nt: TGTGCCAGCAGCAAAGGGACAGCCGCTTCCTACGAGCAGTACTTC
CDR3aa: CASSKGTAASYEQYF

d_gene: TRBD2
len: 14
abundance: -
v_gene: TRBV7-3
j_gene: TRBJ2-4
CDR3nt: TGTGCCAGCAGCTCAGCGGGAGGTAGAGACATTCAGTACTTC
CDR3aa: CASSSAGGRDIQYF

d_gene: -
len: 16
abundance: -
v_gene: TRBV7-8
j_gene: TRBJ1-5
CDR3nt: TGTGCCAGCAGCACAGACAGCGTGAATAGCAATCAGCCCCAGCATTTT
CDR3aa: CASSTDSVNSNQPQHF

d_gene: TRBD1
len: 13
abundance: -
v_gene: TRBV30
j_gene: TRBJ1-3
CDR3nt: TGTGCCTGGGACAGGGGCTCTGGAAACACCATATATTTT
CDR3aa: CAWDRGSGNTIYF

d_gene: -
len: 12
abundance: many
v_gene: TRBV10-2
j_gene: TRBJ2-3
CDR3nt: TGCGCCAGCAGTTGGGGCCCAGATACGCAGTATTTT
CDR3aa: CASSWGPDTQYF

d_gene: TRBD2
len: 15
abundance: -
v_gene: TRBV20-1
j_gene: TRBJ2-3
CDR3nt: TGCAGTGCTAGAGAGGCTAGCGGGGGTACGGGTACGCAGTATTTT
CDR3aa: CSAREASGGTGTQYF

d_gene: -
len: 15
abundance: many
v_gene: TRBV3-1
j_gene: TRBJ2-7
CDR3nt: TGTGCCAGCAGCCCGCGGGACCCCACCAGTTACGAGCAGTACTTC
CDR3aa: CASSPRDPTSYEQYF

d_gene: TRBD1
len: 16
abundance: few
v_gene: TRBV6-2/TRBV6-3
j_gene: TRBJ1-1
CDR3nt: TGTGCCAGCAGTAACAGGGGTCGGGGGCAACACTCTGAAGCTTTCTTT
CDR3aa: CASSNRGRGQHSEAFF

d_gene: -
len: 14
abundance: once
v_gene: TRBV6-1
j_gene: TRBJ1-2
CDR3nt: TGTGCCGCAGGCCAGGGGAGGGCGAACTATGGCTACACCTTC
CDR3aa: CAAGQGRANYGYTF

d_gene: -
len: 11
abundance: -
v_gene: TRBV28
j_gene: TRBJ2-7
CDR3nt: TGTGCCAGCAGACAAAGGTACGAGCAGTACTTC
CDR3aa: CASRQRYEQYF

d_gene: -
len: 12
abundance: few
v_gene: TRBV6-2/TRBV6-3
j_gene: TRBJ2-7
CDR3nt: TGTGCCAGCAGTACCGGGACCTACGAGCAGTACTTC
CDR3aa: CASSTGTYEQYF

d_gene: -
len: 12
abundance: -
v_gene: TRBV20-1
j_gene: TRBJ1-1
CDR3nt: TGCAGTGCTTTCTTGGGAGGGACTGAAGCTTTCTTT
CDR3aa: CSAFLGGTEAFF

d_gene: -
len: 15
abundance: -
v_gene: TRBV7-2
j_gene: TRBJ2-1
CDR3nt: TGTGCCAGTACCGGAGGCGGGGACTCCTACAATGAGCAGTTCTTC
CDR3aa: CASTGGGDSYNEQFF

d_gene: TRBD1
len: 14
abundance: -
v_gene: TRBV9
j_gene: TRBJ1-1
CDR3nt: TGTGCCAGCAGCGGAGGGGACAGGGGATCTGAAGCTTTCTTT
CDR3aa: CASSGGDRGSEAFF

d_gene: -
len: 14
abundance: few
v_gene: TRBV20-1
j_gene: TRBJ1-4
CDR3nt: TGCAGTGCCCCGAGGGGTACAACTAATGAAAAACTGTTTTTT
CDR3aa: CSAPRGTTNEKLFF

d_gene: -
len: 13
abundance: -
v_gene: TRBV2
j_gene: TRBJ2-7
CDR3nt: TGTGCCAGCAGTGAAGCGCGCAGCTACGAGCAGTACTTC
CDR3aa: CASSEARSYEQYF

d_gene: TRBD2
len: 16
abundance: -
v_gene: TRBV11-2
j_gene: TRBJ2-5
CDR3nt: TGTGCCAGCAGCTTAGACGGGACTACCGGTGGTCGGGCCCAGTACTTC
CDR3aa: CASSLDGTTGGRAQYF

d_gene: TRBD1
len: 14
abundance: few
v_gene: TRBV5-1
j_gene: TRBJ1-1
CDR3nt: TGCGCCAGCAGCTCGGGACAGATTCGCACTGAAGCTTTCTTT
CDR3aa: CASSSGQIRTEAFF

d_gene: -
len: 13
abundance: -
v_gene: TRBV12-3/TRBV12-4
j_gene: TRBJ2-7
CDR3nt: TGTGCCAGCACCTCCCCAGGGCATGGAGAGCAGTACTTC
CDR3aa: CASTSPGHGEQYF

d_gene: -
len: 15
abundance: few
v_gene: TRBV4-3
j_gene: TRBJ1-6
CDR3nt: TGCGCCAGCAGCCAAGAATTGCCAGGGACTCACCCCCTCCACTTT
CDR3aa: CASSQELPGTHPLHF

d_gene: TRBD2
len: 15
abundance: few
v_gene: TRBV7-8
j_gene: TRBJ2-7
CDR3nt: TGTGCCAGCAGCGTTCGGGCTAGCGGCTCCTACGAGCAGTACTTC
CDR3aa: CASSVRASGSYEQYF

d_gene: -
len: 15
abundance: few
v_gene: TRBV7-3
j_gene: TRBJ1-1
CDR3nt: TGTGCCAGCAGCTTAACGGGTCCAGGGAACACTGAAGCTTTCTTT
CDR3aa: CASSLTGPGNTEAFF

d_gene: -
len: 13
abundance: -
v_gene: TRBV7-9
j_gene: TRBJ1-4
CDR3nt: TGTGCCAGCAGTTATCATCTTAATGAAAAACTGTTTTTT
CDR3aa: CASSYHLNEKLFF

d_gene: TRBD1
len: 13
abundance: -
v_gene: TRBV10-3
j_gene: TRBJ2-1
CDR3nt: TGTGCCATCACCCGGACAGGGACGAATGAGCAGTTCTTC
CDR3aa: CAITRTGTNEQFF

d_gene: -
len: 13
abundance: many
v_gene: TRBV6-1
j_gene: TRBJ2-2
CDR3nt: TGTGCCAGCAGTGACCCTAACACCGGGGAGCTGTTTTTT
CDR3aa: CASSDPNTGELFF

d_gene: -
len: 12
abundance: -
v_gene: TRBV3-1
j_gene: TRBJ2-5
CDR3nt: TGTGCCAGCAGCCAAATGGAAGAGACCCAGTACTTC
CDR3aa: CASSQMEETQYF

d_gene: -
len: 17
abundance: -
v_gene: TRBV15
j_gene: TRBJ2-6
CDR3nt: TGTGCCACCAGCAGGTTAACAGGCCGAGGTGGGGCCAACGTCCTGACTTTC
CDR3aa: CATSRLTGRGGANVLTF

d_gene: TRBD1
len: 15
abundance: -
v_gene: TRBV4-2
j_gene: TRBJ1-2
CDR3nt: TGTGCCAGCAGCCAAGATAGAGGGGGCTACTATGGCTACACCTTC
CDR3aa: CASSQDRGGYYGYTF

d_gene: -
len: 14
abundance: -
v_gene: TRBV5-1
j_gene: TRBJ1-5
CDR3nt: TGCGCCAGCAGCGCGATGCCAGGGGATCAGCCCCAGCATTTT
CDR3aa: CASSAMPGDQPQHF

d_gene: TRBD1
len: 14
abundance: -
v_gene: TRBV5-4
j_gene: TRBJ1-4
CDR3nt: TGTGCCAGCCGAAGACAGGGGGCGTCAGAAAAACTGTTTTTT
CDR3aa: CASRRQGASEKLFF

d_gene: -
len: 15
abundance: -
v_gene: TRBV7-9
j_gene: TRBJ2-7
CDR3nt: TGTGCCAGCAGCGTACGGGACGTGAAGGACTACGAGCAGTACTTC
CDR3aa: CASSVRDVKDYEQYF

d_gene: TRBD1
len: 12
abundance: -
v_gene: TRBV20-1
j_gene: TRBJ2-7
CDR3nt: TGCAGTCCAACAGGGGGCGCGGGCGAGCAGTACTTC
CDR3aa: CSPTGGAGEQYF

d_gene: -
len: 14
abundance: few
v_gene: TRBV6-5
j_gene: TRBJ1-1
CDR3nt: TGTGCCAGCAGTTACAGATCAGGGAACACTGAAGCTTTCTTT
CDR3aa: CASSYRSGNTEAFF

d_gene: TRBD2
len: 14
abundance: few
v_gene: TRBV10-3
j_gene: TRBJ2-2
CDR3nt: TGTGCCATTAATAGCGGGTCGAACACCGGGGAGCTGTTTTTT
CDR3aa: CAINSGSNTGELFF

d_gene: -
len: 13
abundance: -
v_gene: TRBV7-8
j_gene: TRBJ1-1
CDR3nt: TGTGCCAGCAGCTTAATGGGCAGGACAGATGCTTTCTTT
CDR3aa: CASSLMGRTDAFF

d_gene: TRBD2
len: 18
abundance: few
v_gene: TRBV12-3/TRBV12-4
j_gene: TRBJ2-1
CDR3nt: TGTGCCAGCAGTGACCCGGGACTAGCGGGGGGCTCCTACAATGAGCAGTTCTTC
CDR3aa: CASSDPGLAGGSYNEQFF

d_gene: -
len: 17
abundance: -
v_gene: TRBV7-2
j_gene: TRBJ2-3
CDR3nt: TGTGCCAGCAGCTTAGCGCGCCTAGCGATTAGCACAGATACGCAGTATTTT
CDR3aa: CASSLARLAISTDTQYF

d_gene: TRBD1
len: 13
abundance: -
v_gene: TRBV28
j_gene: TRBJ2-7
CDR3nt: TGTGCCAGCAGGTCACAGGGGGTCAACGAGCAGTACTTC
CDR3aa: CASRSQGVNEQYF

d_gene: TRBD2
len: 14
abundance: -
v_gene: TRBV20-1
j_gene: TRBJ2-1
CDR3nt: TGCAGTGCTAGGACTAGCGGGAGATTAAATGAGCAGTTCTTC
CDR3aa: CSARTSGRLNEQFF

d_gene: TRBD2
len: 14
abundance: -
v_gene: TRBV28
j_gene: TRBJ2-1
CDR3nt: TGTGCCAGCAGGGAAGGTAGCGGGAGGGCCAGGCAGTTCTTC
CDR3aa: CASREGSGRARQFF

d_gene: -
len: 13
abundance: -
v_gene: TRBV10-1
j_gene: TRBJ1-2
CDR3nt: TGCGCCAGCAGTGATTCCCAGAACTATGGCTACACCTTC
CDR3aa: CASSDSQNYGYTF

d_gene: -
len: 15
abundance: -
v_gene: TRBV12-3/TRBV12-4
j_gene: TRBJ2-5
CDR3nt: TGTGCCAGCGCTACCCGGGTGGGGGCTCCAGAGACCCAGTACTTC
CDR3aa: CASATRVGAPETQYF

d_gene: TRBD1
len: 15
abundance: -
v_gene: TRBV7-3
j_gene: TRBJ2-1
CDR3nt: TGTGCCAGCAGCCAGGGACAGGGAACCTACAATGAGCAGTTCTTC
CDR3aa: CASSQGQGTYNEQFF

d_gene: -
len: 13
abundance: many
v_gene: TRBV24-1
j_gene: TRBJ2-3
CDR3nt: TGTGCCACCAGTCGCCGGGCGACAGATACGCAGTATTTT
CDR3aa: CATSRRATDTQYF

d_gene: -
len: 13
abundance: -
v_gene: TRBV24-1
j_gene: TRBJ2-2
CDR3nt: TGTGCCACCAGTGGATGGGAAACCGGGGAGCTGTTTTTT
CDR3aa: CATSGWETGELFF

d_gene: TRBD1
len: 15
abundance: few
v_gene: TRBV9
j_gene: TRBJ2-7
CDR3nt: TGTGCCAGCAGCGTAGCCTCCGGGACAGGGTACGAGCAGTACTTC
CDR3aa: CASSVASGTGYEQYF